This T cell receptor beta chain was sequenced in a study of T cell changes during pregnancy in multiple sclerosis. The germline V and J ends were trimmed by 6 bases and 5 bases, with 19 bases remaining between them. In germline, CDR1 is MDHEN, CDR2 SYDVKM. The CDR3 runs 15 residues. Sequenced by immunoSEQ multiplex PCR; TCRdb stores in-frame clones only, minus some. The table includes about 59,000 clones, around 93% detected once. This chain links TRBV28 with TRBJ2-5; TRBD2 is a possible D gene (6 bases). Sequencing was performed on peripheral blood, taken in the second trimester of pregnancy. This sequence was found in a female donor in good health, enrolled as a control in a pregnancy study. The CDR3, as DNA: TGTGCCAGCAGCTCCGGAGGGGCAGGTCGGGAGACCCAGTACTTC. Amino acids: CASSSGGAGRETQYF.